The rows below give T cell receptor beta chains drawn from one sample of a study of cytomegalovirus exposure and HLA in healthy donors. Profiling relied on immunoSEQ multiplex PCR, and the TCRdb table lists in-frame clones only, not all of them. The data hold 55,000 to 90,000 clones, with around 81% observed a single time. The sample was PBMCs. The receptor set was obtained from a man aged 50-59 years in good health and CMV-seronegative. Both conserved end residues are part of each CDR3. A D gene is named only where the DNA matches it firmly. Clone size is not always given. Where it is, it says once, few, many or a class for expanded clones.

once TRBJ1-1 TRBV19 - TGTGCCAGCGGGAGAGGGGCTTCCATATGGAACACTGAAGCTTTCTTT CASGRGASIWNTEAFF
once TRBJ2-6 TRBV14 TRBD1 TGTGCCAGCAGCCAAGATCACGTGGGGCAGGGGGCTTCCTTTCCTACTGGGGCCAACGTCCTGACTTTC CASSQDHVGQGASFPTGANVLTF
few TRBJ1-2 TRBV10-3 - TGTGCCATCAGTGAGGACAGGAAGAACTATGGCTACACCTTC CAISEDRKNYGYTF
- TRBJ1-1 TRBV7-9 TRBD1 TGTGCCAGCAGCTTTACCGGGACAGGGGGCCAGGCTTTCTTT CASSFTGTGGQAFF
- TRBJ2-3 TRBV5-6 TRBD1 TGTGCCAGCAGCGGGACAGTTCTTGGGGGTACGCAGTATTTT CASSGTVLGGTQYF
- TRBJ2-1 TRBV13 - TGTGCCAGCAGCCCTCGACTCGAGCGGGAGCAGTTCTTC CASSPRLEREQFF
- TRBJ1-5 TRBV11-2 - TGTGCCAGCAGCTCGAGTGCAAATCAGCCCCAGCATTTT CASSSSANQPQHF
- TRBJ1-1 TRBV28 - TGTGCCAGCAGCAACCTGGGGGGGTGGGGGAACACTGAAGCTTTCTTT CASSNLGGWGNTEAFF
- TRBJ1-4 TRBV30 - TGTGCCTGGAGTGTAATGGGGGCTGGTGAAAAACTGTTTTTT CAWSVMGAGEKLFF
- TRBJ1-1 TRBV7-9 - TGTGCCAGCAGCTTAGTACAAAGGAACACTGAAGCTTTCTTT CASSLVQRNTEAFF
few TRBJ1-6 TRBV2 - TGTGCCAGCAGTGAAGGGGCACTTTCGACCAATTCACCCCTCCACTTT CASSEGALSTNSPLHF
- TRBJ1-3 TRBV28 TRBD1 TGTGCCAGCAGTTTTTCGAGGGACAGATCCTCTGGAAACACCATATATTTT CASSFSRDRSSGNTIYF
- TRBJ2-7 TRBV30 TRBD1 TGTGCCTGGAAAGGACAGGGTGTCTCCTACGAGCAGTACTTC CAWKGQGVSYEQYF
few TRBJ1-1 TRBV6-1 - TGTGCCAGCAGTGTCGGCGGGGGGCAGGGTGAAGCTTTCTTT CASSVGGGQGEAFF
- TRBJ1-5 TRBV10-3 TRBD1 TGTGCCAGCACTCGGGGGGACAGGGGAAGGGATCAGCCCCAGCATTTT CASTRGDRGRDQPQHF
- TRBJ2-1 TRBV29-1 - TGCAGCGTTGATGAGTACGGTGAGCAGTTCTTC CSVDEYGEQFF
- TRBJ2-5 TRBV30 TRBD2 TGTGCCTGGACGGGGGGGGCGTCGGAGACCCAGTACTTC CAWTGGASETQYF
- TRBJ2-7 TRBV7-9 TRBD2 TGTGCCAGCAGCTTTATGTCTAGCGGGGCGGGGGAGCAGTACTTC CASSFMSSGAGEQYF
- TRBJ2-1 TRBV7-9 TRBD2 TGTGCCAGCAGCCCATCGGGGGAGGGCCGAGATGAGCAGTTCTTC CASSPSGEGRDEQFF
once TRBJ2-3 TRBV15 TRBD1 TGTGCCACCAGCAGGGGACGGACAGGGGAGGATACGCAGTATTTT CATSRGRTGEDTQYF
- TRBJ1-5 TRBV7-9 - TGTGCCAGCAGCTCGACGCGGGCGGGCGATCAGCCCCAGCATTTT CASSSTRAGDQPQHF
- TRBJ2-5 TRBV6-5 TRBD1 TGTGCCAGCAGTAGGGGACAGGGAGGCGAGACCCAGTACTTC CASSRGQGGETQYF
- TRBJ2-7 TRBV10-3 TRBD2 TGTGCCATCAGCCTGGGACTAGCGGGAGTCTACGAGCAGTACTTC CAISLGLAGVYEQYF
- TRBJ1-5 TRBV28 - TGTGCCAGCGCCGAGTGGTATGGGACGCAGGGGAAGCCCCAGCATTTT CASAEWYGTQGKPQHF
- TRBJ2-7 TRBV30 TRBD2 TGTGCCTGGAGTGGGCGGACTAGCGGGAGTGGCGTTTACTTC CAWSGRTSGSGVYF
- TRBJ2-5 TRBV5-1 TRBD1 TGCGCCAGCAGTCGCCCGACAGGGGAGTACCAAGAGACCCAGTACTTC CASSRPTGEYQETQYF
once TRBJ1-3 TRBV7-2 TRBD1 TGTGCCAGCAGCCTTGGGACAGGGAGGAACACCATATATTTT CASSLGTGRNTIYF
- TRBJ1-2 TRBV7-9 - TGTGCCAGCAGCCCAGGACGGACGGGAGGCTATGGCTACACCTTC CASSPGRTGGYGYTF
- TRBJ2-3 TRBV10-2 - TGCGCCAGCAGTGATCGCAGATACACAGATACGCAGTATTTT CASSDRRYTDTQYF
- TRBJ1-2 TRBV19 - TGTGCCAGTAGTACCCCCGCCAGGGCCAATGGCTACACCTTC CASSTPARANGYTF
- TRBJ1-2 TRBV9 - TGTGCCAGCAGCGTATTCGACAGCCGTGAGGATGGCTACACCTTC CASSVFDSREDGYTF
- TRBJ2-3 TRBV7-9 TRBD2 TGTGCCAGCAGCTTAGAAGGGGGACTAGCGGGGGGGCCGGATACGCAGTATTTT CASSLEGGLAGGPDTQYF
once TRBJ2-1 TRBV11-2 - TGTGCCAGCAGCTTTCTTCTCTGGGGCACAAGCTCCTACAATGAGCAGTTCTTC CASSFLLWGTSSYNEQFF
- TRBJ2-1 TRBV19 - TGTGCCAGTAGTCGCCAGGGTTACAATGAGCAGTTCTTC CASSRQGYNEQFF
- TRBJ1-2 TRBV7-9 - TGTGCCAGCAGCCCCCGCCAGGGGCCTGGCTACACCTTC CASSPRQGPGYTF
- TRBJ1-2 TRBV19 - TGTGCCAGTAGTATGGCAGGGATTTTTGGCTACACCTTC CASSMAGIFGYTF
- TRBJ1-5 TRBV7-9 TRBD1 TGTGCCAGCAGCTTACAGGGGGGAGACAATCAGCCCCAGCATTTT CASSLQGGDNQPQHF
- TRBJ1-1 TRBV2 - TGTGCCAGCGCTTCACAGATGAACACTGAAGCTTTCTTT CASASQMNTEAFF
- TRBJ1-1 TRBV5-4 TRBD1 TGTGCCAGCAGCTATTACAGGGGGCAAACTGAAGCTTTCTTT CASSYYRGQTEAFF
few TRBJ1-6 TRBV25-1 TRBD1 TGTGCCAGCAGTGAATCACTAGGACAGGGAGGTTCACCCCTCCACTTT CASSESLGQGGSPLHF
- TRBJ1-2 TRBV9 - TGTGCCAGCAGCCCCGGACAGAATAATGGCTACACCTTC CASSPGQNNGYTF
- TRBJ2-1 TRBV7-9 - TGTGCCAGCAGCTTGGCGGGGAATAGGAACAATGAGCAGTTCTTC CASSLAGNRNNEQFF
- TRBJ1-1 TRBV20-1 - TGCTCCGTCCGGGGGGACACTGAAGCTTTCTTT CSVRGDTEAFF
once TRBJ1-3 TRBV30 - TGTGCCTGGAGTGTACCGGGGAATCTAGGAAACACCATATATTTT CAWSVPGNLGNTIYF
- TRBJ2-7 TRBV30 - TGTGCCTGGAGTGTACACGTTTACGAGCAGTACTTC CAWSVHVYEQYF